This entry features one T cell receptor beta chain sequence. These data are taken from a study of blood T cells in healthy people across ages. Study information: Through template switching, about one barcoded beta molecule was captured per two T cells, as measured in model experiments.

Alongside a J-beta primer mix, a sample-barcoded 5' primer served in a second PCR lasting about 7 to 12 cycles. In TCRdb, the 5' RACE reads were re-called with MiXCR into one record per CDR3 protein. The sample lists roughly 1.7 million distinct CDR3 sequences; roughly 32% were seen once. Germline lookup yields CDR1 DFQATT and CDR2 SNEGSKA (reference sequence). V dropped 1 base and J dropped 7; count of bases not matched to a gene: 9. CDR3 length equals 17 residues. The TCR originated in a woman aged 30 to 39 in good health. Sequencing input: blood. The J gene is TRBJ2-1, the V gene TRBV20-1, with TRBD2 matching over 14 bases. The CDR3 reads CSARGLAGGSMGNEQFF. The CDR3 DNA is TGCAGTGCTAGAGGACTAGCGGGAGGGAGTATGGGTAATGAGCAGTTCTTC.